The 30 T cell receptor beta chains listed next were all sequenced from one sample in a study of identical twins. Using its own MiXCR run on the 5' RACE reads, TCRdb lists one record per CDR3 protein. The table has a few hundred thousand distinct CDR3 sequences, more than 9% seen once. The same sample was also used in a study of yellow fever vaccine responses in identical twins.

Material: PBMCs. These receptors originate from a woman aged 18-30 years in good health.

The chain combines TRBV7-6 with TRBJ2-1; TRBD2 matches 8 bases. CDR3 length equals 14 residues. The J segment lost 7 bases and the V segment lost 4 bases, leaving 6 bases of the junction unmatched. Germline-derived CDR1 and CDR2 are SGHVS and FNYEAQ. The CDR3 spells CASSSRGGGNEQFF. DNA for the CDR3: TGTGCCAGCAGCTCCCGGGGGGGGGGTAATGAGCAGTTCTTC. The full variable domain, in which reference TRBV7-6 and TRBJ2-1 provide the parts outside the CDR3, is GAGVSQSPRYKVTKRGQDVALRCDPISGHVSLYWYRQALGQGPEFLTYFNYEAQQDKSGLPNDRFSAERPEGSISTLTIQRTEQRDSAMYRCASSSRGGGNEQFFGPGTRLTVL.

The rearrangement joins TRBV28 to TRBJ1-5, with D possibly TRBD1 on 6 matching bases. The CDR3 totals 17 residues. V was trimmed by 6 bases and J by 0 bases, leaving 18 bases between them. Germline-derived CDR1 and CDR2 are MDHEN and SYDVKM. In DNA, the CDR3 is TGTGCCAGCAGACCTCGCGGAGGGGGGTATAGCAATCAGCCCCAGCATTTT. This codes for CASRPRGGGYSNQPQHF.

This clonotype was seen repeatedly, ten times or more. The rearrangement links TRBV20-1 to TRBJ2-7; 8 bases line up with TRBD2. The CDR3 extends over 13 amino acids. Germline CDR1 reads DFQATT; CDR2 reads SNEGSKA (reference sequence). Losses at the gene ends were 3 bases for V and 1 base for J; bases not matched to a gene: 2. In nucleotides, the CDR3 is TGCAGTGCTAGCGGGGGGGCGTCCTACGAGCAGTACTTC. Its translation is CSASGGASYEQYF.

As concerns this clonotype: Relative to the germline gene, one junction end is altered; a read error may explain this. The rearrangement joins TRBV2 to TRBJ2-3, with 8 positions matching TRBD1. Per germline, CDR1 SNHLY and CDR2 FYNNEI. This CDR3 is 18 amino acids long. In DNA, the CDR3 is TGTGCCCGCAGTTCTTACAGGGGGTCCACTTCTAGCACAGATACGCAGTATTTT. Its translation is CARSSYRGSTSSTDTQYF.

This clonotype was picked up a small number of times. The V and J genes are TRBV28 and TRBJ2-3; 10 bases match TRBD1. Trimming cost V 5 bases and J 5 bases; bases outside gene matches: 10. The V gene's germline CDR1 is MDHEN and CDR2 SYDVKM. The CDR3 runs 16 residues. This CDR3 reads CASSLHSDRGRDTQYF. For the CDR3, the DNA is TGTGCCAGCAGTCTACATTCGGACAGGGGGAGAGATACGCAGTATTTT.

This rearrangement joins TRBV15 to TRBJ1-5, with D perhaps TRBD1 (6 bases). The CDR3 has 13 amino acids. The V gene's germline CDR1 is LNHNV and CDR2 YYDKDF (reference sequence). Trimming took off 4 bases at V and 4 bases at J, with 8 bases between the two ends. The CDR3 protein is CATSTGVNQPQHF. The CDR3 DNA reads as TGTGCCACCAGCACAGGGGTTAATCAGCCCCAGCATTTT. Filled out from reference TRBV15 and TRBJ1-5, the complete variable domain reads DAMVIQNPRYQVTQFGKPVTLSCSQTLNHNVMYWYQQKSSQAPKLLFHYYDKDFNNEADTPDNFQSRRPNTSFCFLDIRSPGLGDTAMYLCATSTGVNQPQHFGDGTRLSIL.

This clonotype came up many times. V gene TRBV5-1 combines with J gene TRBJ2-1; 10 bases map to TRBD2. With V trimmed by 4 bases and J by 9 bases, 7 bases remained unmatched. This CDR3 comprises 14 residues. CDR1 and CDR2 (germline): SGHRS, YFSETQ. CDR3 protein: CASSPTSGSLEQFF. CDR3 nucleotides: TGCGCCAGCAGCCCGACTAGCGGGTCGCTTGAGCAGTTCTTC.

This clonotype was detected a few times. V is TRBV20-1 and J is TRBJ1-2; D gene ambiguous. Trimming left V 6 bases short and J 2 bases short, with 16 bases between. Germline V lookup: CDR1 DFQATT, CDR2 SNEGSKA (reference sequence). The CDR3 runs 14 residues. This CDR3 reads CSAAGRTLNYGYTF. The CDR3 coding sequence is TGCAGTGCGGCTGGGCGGACCTTGAACTATGGCTACACCTTC.

This clonotype was detected ten times or more. V is TRBV6-5 and J is TRBJ2-6; tentatively, D is TRBD1 (5 bases). The V gene's germline CDR1 is MNHEY and CDR2 SVGAGI. CDR3 length: 19 amino acids. The ends were cut back, 2 bases at V and 0 bases at J, with 17 bases in the middle. CDR3 DNA: TGTGCCAGCAGTTACCCTGGGGCAGGCTCCTCCTCTGGGGCCAACGTCCTGACTTTC. Translated, it gives CASSYPGAGSSSGANVLTF.

The V gene is TRBV6-5, the J gene TRBJ1-1; possibly TRBD1 for D (6 bases). Trimming removed 4 bases at V and 5 bases at J, with 17 bases between. The CDR3 spans 15 residues. Germline values: CDR1 MNHEY, CDR2 SVGAGI. CDR3 sequence reads: CASSSHRVGRTEAFF. As DNA, the CDR3 is TGTGCCAGCAGTTCTCACAGGGTGGGTCGGACTGAAGCTTTCTTT.

The CDR3 nucleotides read TGCAGTGCTAGTAGTGGAGTATGGAACAGCAATGAGCAGTTCTTC. This gives the protein CSASSGVWNSNEQFF. The gene calls are TRBV20-1 and TRBJ2-1, with no clear D. With 3 bases removed from V and 6 bases from J, the gap between germline ends came to 18 bases. This CDR3 is 15 amino acids long. Per germline, CDR1 DFQATT and CDR2 SNEGSKA (reference sequence).

This clonotype was found once. The chain is built from TRBV20-1 and TRBJ1-1; 8 nucleotides agree with TRBD1. Germline trimming cut 5 bases from V and 8 bases from J; bases unmatched to any gene: 7. Germline V gene data show CDR1 as DFQATT and CDR2 as SNEGSKA (reference sequence). The CDR3 contains 12 residues. CDR3 amino acids: CSAVTGGKEAFF. As DNA, the CDR3 is TGCAGTGCTGTAACAGGGGGGAAAGAAGCTTTCTTT.

This clonotype was detected many times. This sequence joins TRBV20-1 and TRBJ2-3; 13 nucleotides agree with TRBD2. Germline V gene sequence: CDR1 DFQATT, CDR2 SNEGSKA (reference sequence). Trimming took 3 bases from V and 3 from J; bases not matched to a gene: 9. The CDR3 consists of 17 residues. In nucleotides, the CDR3 is TGCAGTGCTAGGGGGAGGACTAGCGGGAGAGAGACAGATACGCAGTATTTT. As protein: CSARGRTSGRETDTQYF.

This clonotype was counted only a few times. The chain recombines TRBV5-1 with TRBJ2-7, with 9 bases lining up with TRBD1. The CDR3 has 15 residues. V lost 4 bases, J lost 3 bases, and 8 bases stayed unmatched. CDR1 and CDR2 from the germline V gene are SGHRS and YFSETQ. CDR3 coding DNA: TGCGCCAGCAGCACCGGACAGGGGACCCTCTACGAGCAGTACTTC. Translated: CASSTGQGTLYEQYF.

This clonotype was seen repeatedly, ten times or more. This chain uses TRBV12-3 or TRBV12-4 with TRBJ2-2; 7 bases map to TRBD1. The CDR3 totals 14 residues. J gave up 4 bases and V 7 bases, and 6 bases lay outside the gene matches. Here the CDR3 DNA reads TGTGCCAGCACCCGAGGGGGCTTCACCGGGGAGCTGTTTTTT. Translated: CASTRGGFTGELFF.

This sequence joins TRBV7-8 and TRBJ2-7, with 7 positions matching TRBD1. Germline V gives CDR1 SGHVS, CDR2 FQNEAQ. V was pared by 1 base and J by 1 base, with 7 bases of the junction left unmatched. This CDR3 is 16 amino acids long. The CDR3 coding sequence is TGTGCCAGCAGCTTAGAGCCCACAGGGGCGTCCTACGAGCAGTACTTC. The encoded protein is CASSLEPTGASYEQYF.

The rearrangement links TRBV6-4 to TRBJ2-1; 10 bases are a match to TRBD2. V shed 0 bases and J 6 bases; nucleotides not matched to a gene: 8. The CDR3 loop spans 17 amino acids. Per the germline V gene, CDR1 is MRHNA and CDR2 is SNTAGT. The CDR3 nucleotides read TGTGCCAGCAGTGACTCGCCGCTAGCGGGAGTGGGCAATGAGCAGTTCTTC. Protein product: CASSDSPLAGVGNEQFF.

The chain recombines TRBV6-2 or TRBV6-3 with TRBJ2-1; TRBD2 is a possible D gene (6 bases). Trimming stripped 2 bases from V and 0 bases from J, with 11 bases between. This CDR3 comprises 16 residues. Germline-derived CDR1 and CDR2 are MNHEY and SVGEGT. CDR3 protein: CASSYTLARSYNEQFF. CDR3 sequence (DNA): TGTGCCAGCAGTTACACCCTAGCGCGCTCCTACAATGAGCAGTTCTTC.

Many counts were recorded for this clonotype. This chain joins TRBV6-2 or TRBV6-3 and TRBJ2-7; perhaps TRBD2 as D (5 bases). This CDR3 is 14 amino acids long. Germline CDR1 and CDR2: MNHEY and SVGEGT. V was pared by 0 bases and J by 4 bases, with 10 bases between. The CDR3 protein is CASSYSGRGYEQYF. The CDR3 DNA is TGTGCCAGCAGTTACTCAGGGAGAGGTTACGAGCAGTACTTC.

This clonotype was counted many times. The V gene is TRBV3-1, the J gene TRBJ2-1; possibly TRBD1 for D (5 bases). Trimming cost V 5 bases and J 0 bases, with 8 bases left between them. CDR1 and CDR2 from the germline V gene are LGHDT and YNNKEL (reference sequence). The length of the CDR3 is 14 residues. Here the CDR3 DNA reads TGTGCCAGCAGCAAGACAGCCTCCTACAATGAGCAGTTCTTC. It yields the protein CASSKTASYNEQFF.

A few counts support this clonotype. J is TRBJ2-1 and V is TRBV4-1, with 12 bases that match TRBD2. The CDR3 has 17 residues. Germline trimming cut 4 bases from V and 1 base from J; bases unmatched to any gene: 5. Per germline, CDR1 MGHRA and CDR2 YSYEKL. CDR3 amino acids: CASSPKLAGGSYNEQFF. The CDR3 nucleotides read TGCGCCAGCAGCCCCAAACTAGCGGGGGGTTCCTACAATGAGCAGTTCTTC.

Points on this clonotype: One junction end disagrees with the germline gene, perhaps due to a read error. The J gene is TRBJ2-7, the V gene TRBV12-3 or TRBV12-4; 7 positions match TRBD1. This CDR3 has 14 residues. The CDR3 coding sequence is TGTGCCAGCACCTTACGACAGGGTTTGTACGAGCGGTACTTC. Protein product: CASTLRQGLYERYF.

The V call is TRBV4-3, the J call TRBJ2-5; D is possibly TRBD1 or TRBD2 (5 bases each). V gave up 4 bases and J gave up 3 bases, with 12 bases separating them. There are 14 residues in the CDR3. Germline values: CDR1 LGHNA, CDR2 YSLEER. CDR3 coding DNA: TGCGCCAGCAGCCCGGGACCCACGGAAGAGACCCAGTACTTC. Protein: CASSPGPTEETQYF.

This clonotype occurred a few times. The chain combines TRBV27 with TRBJ2-7, with TRBD2 matching over 9 bases. The CDR3 has 13 residues. Trimming took 7 bases from V and 2 from J; bases not matched to a gene: 3. The germline gives CDR1 MNHEY, CDR2 SMNVEV (reference sequence). This chain's CDR3 is CASKQRGAYEQYF. The CDR3 coding sequence is TGTGCCAGCAAGCAGCGGGGGGCCTACGAGCAGTACTTC.

There are a few counts of this clonotype. The V and J genes are TRBV6-2 or TRBV6-3 and TRBJ2-7; D is unresolved. Deletions cut 0 bases from V and 5 bases from J, with 5 bases between. There are 12 residues in the CDR3. The V gene's germline CDR1 is MNHEY and CDR2 SVGEGT. The CDR3 region has the DNA TGTGCCAGCAGTTACTCTTATAACGAGCAGTACTTC. Protein sequence: CASSYSYNEQYF.

This clonotype has ten or more counts. This sequence joins TRBV7-9 and TRBJ2-1, with D perhaps TRBD2 (6 bases). The V and J ends lost 8 bases and 2 bases respectively, with 16 bases between them. The germline CDR1 and CDR2 sequences are SEHNR and FQNEAQ (reference sequence). The CDR3 has 15 residues. The CDR3 here is CASLESGGAYNEQFF. The DNA for the CDR3 is TGTGCCAGCTTAGAGTCCGGAGGGGCCTACAATGAGCAGTTCTTC.

A few counts support this clonotype. V usage is TRBV6-1 and J usage is TRBJ2-7, with 9 bases aligning to TRBD1. The ends lost 5 bases at V and 0 bases at J; junction bases unmatched: 8. Germline CDR1 reads MNHNS; CDR2 reads SASEGT. This CDR3 is built from 16 residues. The CDR3 sequence is CASSRDRARTSYEQYF. CDR3 nucleotides: TGTGCCAGCAGTCGGGACAGGGCCCGAACCTCCTACGAGCAGTACTTC.

This CDR3 reads CASSPPQGNTDTQYF. CDR3 coding DNA: TGTGCCAGCAGTCCTCCCCAGGGAAACACAGATACGCAGTATTTT. The chain recombines TRBV28 with TRBJ2-3; D may be TRBD1 (5 bases). This CDR3 has 15 residues. CDR1 MDHEN and CDR2 SYDVKM come from the germline V gene. Trimming took 5 bases from V and 2 from J, leaving 14 bases between them.

The V gene is TRBV4-2, the J gene TRBJ2-1; 13 bases agree with TRBD2. The J segment lost 5 bases and the V segment lost 7 bases, leaving 5 bases of the junction unmatched. Germline values: CDR1 LGHNA, CDR2 YNFKEQ. CDR3 length: 15 residues. CDR3 in amino acids: CASNLLAGGNNEQFF. The CDR3 DNA reads TGTGCCAGCAACCTACTAGCGGGAGGGAACAATGAGCAGTTCTTC.

This clonotype was found many times. This sequence joins TRBV5-6 and TRBJ1-5, with a possible D match to TRBD1 (6 bases). The CDR3 spans 14 residues. V was clipped by 2 bases and J by 5 bases, with 11 bases between them. CDR1 and CDR2 from the germline V gene are SGHDT and YYEEEE. The CDR3 DNA sequence: TGTGCCAGCAGCTTTGCAGGGGCCGATCAGCCCCAGCATTTT. Translated: CASSFAGADQPQHF.